This TCR beta chain was captured in a study of blood T cell repertoires in COVID-19. The ends were cut back, 0 bases at V and 0 bases at J, with 12 bases in the middle. This CDR3 has 17 amino acids. Per germline, CDR1 LGHDT and CDR2 YNNKEL (reference sequence). TCRdb keeps only in-frame clones here, not all; method: immunoSEQ multiplex PCR. The sample yields over 250,000 clones, 88% seen once. The receptor was isolated from a woman in her 30s with acute or convalescent COVID-19. This sequence joins TRBV3-1 (or the pseudogene TRBV3-2) and TRBJ2-1, with D perhaps matching TRBD2 (5 bases). The source material was peripheral blood. DNA for the CDR3: TGTGCCAGCAGCCAAGATCAAGACGGAGGCTCCTACAATGAGCAGTTCTTC. Amino acids: CASSQDQDGGSYNEQFF.